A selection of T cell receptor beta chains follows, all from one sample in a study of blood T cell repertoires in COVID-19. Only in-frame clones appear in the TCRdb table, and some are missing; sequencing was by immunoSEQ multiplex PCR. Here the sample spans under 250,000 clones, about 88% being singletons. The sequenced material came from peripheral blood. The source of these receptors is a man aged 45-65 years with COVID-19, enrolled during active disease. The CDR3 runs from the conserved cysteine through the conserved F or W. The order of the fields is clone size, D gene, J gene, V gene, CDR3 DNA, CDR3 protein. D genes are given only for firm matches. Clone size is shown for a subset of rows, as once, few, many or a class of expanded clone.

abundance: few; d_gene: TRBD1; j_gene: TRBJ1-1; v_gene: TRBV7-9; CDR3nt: TGTGCCAGCAGCTACCAGGACAGGGAAGCTTTCTTT; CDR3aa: CASSYQDREAFF
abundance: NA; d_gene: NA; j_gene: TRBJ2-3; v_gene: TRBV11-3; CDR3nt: TGTGCCAGCAGCTTAGGGAGGGCTAGCACAGATACGCAGTATTTT; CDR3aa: CASSLGRASTDTQYF
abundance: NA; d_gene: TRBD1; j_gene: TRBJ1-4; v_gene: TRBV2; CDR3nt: TGTGCCAGCAGTGATCCCCGGACAGGCGACCCTAATGAAAAACTGTTTTTT; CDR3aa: CASSDPRTGDPNEKLFF
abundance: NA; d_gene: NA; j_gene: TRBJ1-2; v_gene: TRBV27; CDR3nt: TGTGCCAGCAGGCAACTAGACAGGCCCTATGGCTACACCTTC; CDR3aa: CASRQLDRPYGYTF
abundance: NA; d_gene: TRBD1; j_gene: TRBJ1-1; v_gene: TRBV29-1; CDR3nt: TGCAGCGTCTCAGGGGGTTTTCTCAACACTGAAGCTTTCTTT; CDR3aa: CSVSGGFLNTEAFF
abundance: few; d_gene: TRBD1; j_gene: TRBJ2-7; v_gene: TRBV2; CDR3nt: TGTGCCATCTCTGGGGCGAAACAGGGGCCCCTCGAGCAGTACTTC; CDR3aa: CAISGAKQGPLEQYF
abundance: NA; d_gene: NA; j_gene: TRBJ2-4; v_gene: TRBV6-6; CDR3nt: TGTGCCAGCAGCAACGAGGGCCAGGGGACCAAAAACATTCAGTACTTC; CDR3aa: CASSNEGQGTKNIQYF
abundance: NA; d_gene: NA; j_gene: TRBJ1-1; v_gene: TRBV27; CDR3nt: TGTGCCAGCAGTCCACTAACGGCGCTTACGGGGTACACTGAAGCTTTCTTT; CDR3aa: CASSPLTALTGYTEAFF
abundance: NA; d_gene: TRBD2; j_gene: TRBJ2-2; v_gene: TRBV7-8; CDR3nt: TGTGCCAGCAGCTTTAAAAGACTAGCGGGCGAGTGGGCCGGGGAGCTGTTTTTT; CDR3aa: CASSFKRLAGEWAGELFF
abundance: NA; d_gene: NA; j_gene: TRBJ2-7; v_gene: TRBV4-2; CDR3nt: TGTGCCAGCAGCCAAGATCAGGGTACCTACGAGCAGTACTTC; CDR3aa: CASSQDQGTYEQYF
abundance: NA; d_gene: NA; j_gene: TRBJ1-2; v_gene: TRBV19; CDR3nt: TGTGCCACCGGGAGCGGGCTTCAGGGAAGGGGTGGCTACACCTTC; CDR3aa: CATGSGLQGRGGYTF
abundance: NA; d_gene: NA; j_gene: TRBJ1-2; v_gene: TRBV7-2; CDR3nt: TGTGCCAGCAGCGCCCACAGGGAGGGCTATGGCTACACCTTC; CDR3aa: CASSAHREGYGYTF
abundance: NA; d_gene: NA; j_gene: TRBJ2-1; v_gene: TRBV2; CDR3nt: TGTGCCAGCAGTGAGAATTGGCAGTACAATGAGCAGTTCTTC; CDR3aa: CASSENWQYNEQFF
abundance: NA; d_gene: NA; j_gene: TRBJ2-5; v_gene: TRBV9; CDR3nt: TGTGCCAGCAGCGTACCGGGGGCGGGGGAAGAGACCCAGTACTTC; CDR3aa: CASSVPGAGEETQYF
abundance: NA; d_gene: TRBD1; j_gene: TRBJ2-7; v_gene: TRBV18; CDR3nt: TGTGCCAGCTCACCACTCGTTGGACAGGCAACCTACGAGCAGTACTTC; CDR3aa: CASSPLVGQATYEQYF
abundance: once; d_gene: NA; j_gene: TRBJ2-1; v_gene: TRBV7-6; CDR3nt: TGTGCCAGCAGCTTAGATGGCGGTCTACCAACAATGATGGAGCAGTTCTTC; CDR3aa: CASSLDGGLPTMMEQFF
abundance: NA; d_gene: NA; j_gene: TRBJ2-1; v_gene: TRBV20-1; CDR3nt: TGCAGTGCTAGTGTAGTAGCACCTACCTACAATGAGCAGTTCTTC; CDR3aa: CSASVVAPTYNEQFF
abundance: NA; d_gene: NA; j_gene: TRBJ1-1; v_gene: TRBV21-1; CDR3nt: TGTGCCAGCACTTCCAGGAGGAGACAGGCCCCGGCTTTCTTT; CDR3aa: CASTSRRRQAPAFF
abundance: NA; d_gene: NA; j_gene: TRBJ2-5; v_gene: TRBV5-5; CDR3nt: TGTGCCAGCAGCTTGGGCGGGACGCAGGAGGAGACCCAGTACTTC; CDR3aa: CASSLGGTQEETQYF
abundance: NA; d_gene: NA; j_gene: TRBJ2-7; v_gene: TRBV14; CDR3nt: TGTGCCAGCAGCCCCCTCGGCAGGGGTGGTTCCCACGAGCAGTACTTC; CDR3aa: CASSPLGRGGSHEQYF
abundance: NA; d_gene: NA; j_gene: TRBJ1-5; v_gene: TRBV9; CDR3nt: TGTGCCAGCAGCCAGACCGGGAGTTATCAGCCCCAGCATTTT; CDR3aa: CASSQTGSYQPQHF
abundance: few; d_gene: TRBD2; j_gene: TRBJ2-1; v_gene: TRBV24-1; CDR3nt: TGTGCCACCAGTGATTTACCTACCCCCGGACTAGCGGGACGAGAGCAGTTCTTC; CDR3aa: CATSDLPTPGLAGREQFF
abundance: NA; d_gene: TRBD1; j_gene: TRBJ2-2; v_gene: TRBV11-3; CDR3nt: TGTGCCAGCAGCTTCCGGGACAGGGGTACCGGGGAGCTGTTTTTT; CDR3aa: CASSFRDRGTGELFF
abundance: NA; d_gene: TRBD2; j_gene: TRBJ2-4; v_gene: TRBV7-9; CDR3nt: TGTGCCAGCAGCTTGGGAGGGGTCCTGAGCATTCAGTACTTC; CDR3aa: CASSLGGVLSIQYF
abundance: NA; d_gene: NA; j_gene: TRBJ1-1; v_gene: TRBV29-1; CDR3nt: TGCAGCGTTGAAAGGGGTATTAACACTGAAGCTTTCTTT; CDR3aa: CSVERGINTEAFF
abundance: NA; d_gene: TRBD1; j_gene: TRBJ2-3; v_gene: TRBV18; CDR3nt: TGTGCCAGCTCACTGGGGACAGGGTCTCGCACAGATACGCAGTATTTT; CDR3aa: CASSLGTGSRTDTQYF
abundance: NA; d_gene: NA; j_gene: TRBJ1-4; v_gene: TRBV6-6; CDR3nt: TGTGCCAGCAGCCACCCCACAGGGACTAATGAAAAACTGTTTTTT; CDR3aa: CASSHPTGTNEKLFF
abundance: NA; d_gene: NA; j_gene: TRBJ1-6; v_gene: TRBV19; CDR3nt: TGTGCCAGTACCGAAGGAGACAGAATCAATTCACCCCTCCACTTT; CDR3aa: CASTEGDRINSPLHF
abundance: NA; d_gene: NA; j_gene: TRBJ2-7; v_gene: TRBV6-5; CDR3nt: TGTGCCAGCAGTTTGGGCCTAGCTGGCTACGAGCAGTACTTC; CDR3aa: CASSLGLAGYEQYF
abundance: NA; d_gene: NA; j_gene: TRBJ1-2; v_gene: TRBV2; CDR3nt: TGTGCCAGCATCGGTTGGGGGCGAGGGTCTACTAACTATGGCTACACCTTC; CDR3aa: CASIGWGRGSTNYGYTF
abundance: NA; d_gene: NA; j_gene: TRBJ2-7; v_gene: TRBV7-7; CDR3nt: TGTGCTAGCAGCCCAGGGCGGGGAGATTACGAGCAGTACTTC; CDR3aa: CASSPGRGDYEQYF
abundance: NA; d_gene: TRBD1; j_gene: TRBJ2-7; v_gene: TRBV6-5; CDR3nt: TGTGCCAGCAGTCCATCAGGGACAGGGAACTACGAGCAGTACTTC; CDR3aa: CASSPSGTGNYEQYF
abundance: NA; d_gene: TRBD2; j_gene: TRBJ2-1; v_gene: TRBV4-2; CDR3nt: TGTGCCAGCAGCCAAGAAACTAGCGGCAACAATGAGCAGTTCTTC; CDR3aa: CASSQETSGNNEQFF
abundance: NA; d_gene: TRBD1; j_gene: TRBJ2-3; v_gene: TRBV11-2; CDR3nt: TGTGCCAGCAGCAGGGACAGATTCACAGATACGCAGTATTTT; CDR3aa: CASSRDRFTDTQYF
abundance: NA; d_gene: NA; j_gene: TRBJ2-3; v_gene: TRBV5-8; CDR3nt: TGTGCCAGCAGCTTGGAGGAGGTTAGGGCAGATACGCAGTATTTT; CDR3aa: CASSLEEVRADTQYF
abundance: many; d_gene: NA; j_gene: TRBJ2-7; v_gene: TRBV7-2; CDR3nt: TGTGCCAGCAGTACGGGACTGCAAGGCTACGAGCAGTACTTC; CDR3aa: CASSTGLQGYEQYF
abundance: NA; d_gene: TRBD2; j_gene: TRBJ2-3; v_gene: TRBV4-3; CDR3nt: TGCGCCAGCAGCCAAGTTCGACTAGCGGGGGGGGAAACAGATACGCAGTATTTT; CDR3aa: CASSQVRLAGGETDTQYF
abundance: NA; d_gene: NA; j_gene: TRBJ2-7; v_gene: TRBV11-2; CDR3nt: TGTGCCAGCAGCTTAGTGGAGGGTCTTGAGCAGTACTTC; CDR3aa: CASSLVEGLEQYF
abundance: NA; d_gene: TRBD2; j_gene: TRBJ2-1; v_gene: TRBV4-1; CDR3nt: TGCGCCAGCAGCCAAGGCAGCGGGGGGGCGTTCAATGAGCAGTTCTTC; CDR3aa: CASSQGSGGAFNEQFF
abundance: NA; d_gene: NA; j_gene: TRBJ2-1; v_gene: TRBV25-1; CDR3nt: TGTGCCAGCAGTGAATGGACAGCCGATTCCTACAATGAGCAGTTCTTC; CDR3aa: CASSEWTADSYNEQFF
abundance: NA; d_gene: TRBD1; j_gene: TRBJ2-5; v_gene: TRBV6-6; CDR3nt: TGTGCCAGCAGTTACCGGGACAGAGGAGAGACCCAGTACTTC; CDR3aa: CASSYRDRGETQYF
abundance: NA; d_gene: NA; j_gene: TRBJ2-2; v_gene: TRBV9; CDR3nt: TGTGCCAGCAGCGTAGAGGCGGGATACACCGGGGAGCTGTTTTTT; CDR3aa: CASSVEAGYTGELFF
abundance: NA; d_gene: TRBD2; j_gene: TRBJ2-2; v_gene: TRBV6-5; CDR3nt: TGTGCCAGCAAGAAGCGGGGGGAAACCGGGGAGCTGTTTTTT; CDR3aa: CASKKRGETGELFF
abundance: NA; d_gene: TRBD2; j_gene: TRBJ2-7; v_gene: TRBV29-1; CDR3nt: TGCAGCGTTGGTAGCGGGGGGGGTTACGAGCAGTACTTC; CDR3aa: CSVGSGGGYEQYF
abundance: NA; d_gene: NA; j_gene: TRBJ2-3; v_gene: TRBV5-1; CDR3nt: TGCGCCAGCAGCTTTACCGGGGGGCTTAGCACAGATACGCAGTATTTT; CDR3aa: CASSFTGGLSTDTQYF
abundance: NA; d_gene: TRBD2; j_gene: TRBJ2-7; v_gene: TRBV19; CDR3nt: TGTGCCAGTAGTATGCGGGAGGGCTTCGGAAACGAGCAGTACTTC; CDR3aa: CASSMREGFGNEQYF
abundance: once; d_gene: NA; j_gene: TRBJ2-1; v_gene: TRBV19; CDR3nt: TGTGCCAGTAGTATAGCGGGAAGCACCTACAATGAGCAGTTCTTC; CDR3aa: CASSIAGSTYNEQFF
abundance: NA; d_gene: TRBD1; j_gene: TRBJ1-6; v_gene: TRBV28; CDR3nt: TGTGCCAGCAGGCTGGTGTTTCCGGGACAGGGGCAATCACCCCTCCACTTT; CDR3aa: CASRLVFPGQGQSPLHF
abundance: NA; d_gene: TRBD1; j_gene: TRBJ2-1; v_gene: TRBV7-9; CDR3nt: TGTGCCAGCAGCCACCGGGACAGGGGGCGCGTTGAGCAGTTCTTC; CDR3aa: CASSHRDRGRVEQFF
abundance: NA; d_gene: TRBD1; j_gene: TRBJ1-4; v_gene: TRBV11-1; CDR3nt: TGTGCCAGCAGCTCCGACAGGGAGGAAAAACTGTTTTTT; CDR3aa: CASSSDREEKLFF